A single T cell receptor beta chain is shown here with its context. Its antigen is not known. Time point here: week 3, after first cycle of checkpoint inhibitor. Disease control meant complete response, partial response or stable disease at 12 weeks. No patient had earlier systemic cancer treatment, concurrent immunosuppressants, or another active cancer. The entry originates in a study of blood T cell dynamics during melanoma immunotherapy. Study-level information: First-line therapy was either pembrolizumab or nivolumab with ipilimumab for metastatic melanoma.

Study results and caveats: Clones driving repertoire changes may be melanoma-specific or general immune activation.

This CDR3 contains 16 residues. Germline values: CDR1 SSHAT, CDR2 FNYEAQ (reference sequence). The repertoire was sequenced with immunoSEQ multiplex PCR; TCRdb's copy has only in-frame clones and lacks some. The table records roughly 4,000 clones, about four fifths of them present only once. The sequence derives from a human donor with melanoma. The chain joins TRBV7-7 to TRBJ2-1; TRBD2 matches 9 bases. This specimen was blood, taken from a patient treated with checkpoint blockade. CDR3 region: CASATGTSRGANEQFF. In nucleotides, the CDR3 is TGTGCTAGCGCGACCGGGACTAGCCGAGGGGCCAATGAGCAGTTCTTC.